The 6 T cell receptor beta chains below come from one sample, sequenced in a study of patients and donors after allogeneic stem cell transplantation. TCRdb reprocessed the RT-PCR reads with MiXCR, giving one entry per CDR3 protein. The sample lists about 200,000 distinct CDR3 sequences, 35% to 45% occurring once. Sequences were obtained from blood, either unsorted or a sorted T cell fraction (not recorded which). Receptor source: a human donor who was either an allogeneic HSCT recipient or a stem cell or donor lymphocyte infusion donor (not recorded which). It is not recorded whose cells these are; they may come from a transplant donor.

CDR3 nucleotide sequence: TGCAGCGCTACCGGGTCCTACACTGAAGCTTTCTTT. Protein sequence: CSATGSYTEAFF. The chain links TRBV29-1 to TRBJ1-1, with D unclear. This CDR3 contains 12 residues. Per the germline V gene, CDR1 is SQVTM and CDR2 is ANQGSEA. Trimming removed 7 bases from V and 3 bases from J, with 12 bases in between.

The CDR3 loop reads CSVEFNTEAFF. In DNA, the CDR3 is TGCAGCGTTGAATTCAACACTGAAGCTTTCTTT. The J gene is TRBJ1-1, the V gene TRBV29-1; D ambiguous. CDR3 size: 11 residues. Per the germline V gene, CDR1 is SQVTM and CDR2 is ANQGSEA. Trimming shortened V by 2 bases and J by 2 bases, and 3 bases separated the two germline ends.

This clonotype was counted between two and nine times. V usage is TRBV2 and J usage is TRBJ1-5; D is possibly TRBD1 (5 bases). Trimming cost V 11 bases and J 6 bases, with 14 bases left between them. CDR1 and CDR2 (germline): SNHLY, FYNNEI. CDR3 length equals 12 residues. The CDR3 here is CASRGTGQPQHF. The CDR3 nucleotides are TGTGCCTCCCGGGGGACCGGTCAGCCCCAGCATTTT.

This chain links TRBV5-1 with TRBJ2-1; 9 bases map to TRBD2. The CDR3 is 15 amino acids. Germline CDR1 is SGHRS and CDR2 is YFSETQ. The V and J ends lost 0 bases and 7 bases, in that order; junction bases with no gene match: 5. The CDR3 DNA is TGCGCCAGCAGCTTGGAAAGCGGGGGGTTTAATGAGCAGTTCTTC. Protein product: CASSLESGGFNEQFF. Full variable domain (outside the CDR3, taken from reference TRBV5-1 and TRBJ2-1): KAGVTQTPRYLIKTRGQQVTLSCSPISGHRSVSWYQQTPGQGLQFLFEYFSETQRNKGNFPGRFSGRQFSNSRSEMNVSTLELGDSALYLCASSLESGGFNEQFFGPGTRLTVL.

The rearrangement links TRBV24-1 to TRBJ2-1, with D perhaps being TRBD1 or TRBD2 (5 bases each). The CDR3 has 13 residues. Germline CDR1 KGHDR, CDR2 SFDVKD. V shed 2 bases and J shed 10 bases, with 11 bases lying between them. The CDR3 loop is CATSDSAREEQFF. CDR3 DNA: TGTGCCACCAGTGATTCTGCCAGGGAGGAGCAGTTCTTC.

The chain joins TRBV12-3 or TRBV12-4 to TRBJ2-4; D not certain. This CDR3 region has 12 residues. The V end lost 5 bases, the J end lost 2 bases, and 4 bases lay between the germline ends. This CDR3 reads CASSQTKNIQYF. The CDR3 coding sequence is TGTGCCAGCAGTCAAACCAAAAACATTCAGTACTTC.